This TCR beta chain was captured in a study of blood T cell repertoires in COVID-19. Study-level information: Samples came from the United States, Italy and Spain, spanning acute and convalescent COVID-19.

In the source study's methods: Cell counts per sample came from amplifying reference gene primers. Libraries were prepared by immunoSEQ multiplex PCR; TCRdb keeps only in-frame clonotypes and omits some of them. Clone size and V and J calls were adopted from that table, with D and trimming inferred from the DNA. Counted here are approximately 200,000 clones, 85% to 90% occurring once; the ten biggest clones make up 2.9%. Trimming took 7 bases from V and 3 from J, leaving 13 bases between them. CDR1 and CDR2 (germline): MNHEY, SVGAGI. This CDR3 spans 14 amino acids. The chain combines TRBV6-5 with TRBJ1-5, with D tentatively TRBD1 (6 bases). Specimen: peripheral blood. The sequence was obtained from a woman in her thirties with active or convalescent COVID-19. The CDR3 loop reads CASKTDRSNQPQHF. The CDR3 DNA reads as TGTGCCAGCAAAACCGACAGGTCCAATCAGCCCCAGCATTTT.